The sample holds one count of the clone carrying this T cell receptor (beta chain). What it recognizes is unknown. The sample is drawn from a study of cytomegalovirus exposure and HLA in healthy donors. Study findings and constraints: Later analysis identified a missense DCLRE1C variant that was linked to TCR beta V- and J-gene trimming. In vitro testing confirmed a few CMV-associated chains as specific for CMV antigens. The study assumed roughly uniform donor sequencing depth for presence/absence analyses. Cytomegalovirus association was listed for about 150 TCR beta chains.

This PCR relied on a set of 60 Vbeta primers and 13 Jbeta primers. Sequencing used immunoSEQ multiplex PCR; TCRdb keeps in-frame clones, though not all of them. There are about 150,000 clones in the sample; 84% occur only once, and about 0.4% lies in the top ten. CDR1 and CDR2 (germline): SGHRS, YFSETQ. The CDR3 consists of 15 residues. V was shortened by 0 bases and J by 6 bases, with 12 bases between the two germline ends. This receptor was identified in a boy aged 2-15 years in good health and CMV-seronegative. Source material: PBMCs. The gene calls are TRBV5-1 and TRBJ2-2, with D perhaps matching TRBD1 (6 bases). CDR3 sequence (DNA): TGCGCCAGCAGCTTGGGCTACAGGGACCCCGGGGAGCTGTTTTTT. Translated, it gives CASSLGYRDPGELFF.